This T cell receptor (beta chain) was sequenced during a study of cytomegalovirus exposure and HLA in healthy donors. This clone was counted a few times. Its antigen is still unknown. The donors gave bone marrow, and they were healthy. Study outcomes and limitations: According to the study, roughly 160 TCR beta chains were cytomegalovirus-associated. Analyses of presence/absence relied on an assumption of roughly uniform sequencing depth across donors. It was only CMV serostatus that was available as immune exposure information.

Amplification used 60 Vbeta primers and 13 Jbeta primers. The protocol was immunoSEQ multiplex PCR, while the TCRdb copy is restricted to in-frame clones and leaves out a portion. The sample contains about 120,000 clones, roughly 9% of which appear only once. Sequenced: PBMCs. The origin of this receptor is a man younger than 40 in good health and CMV-seronegative.

The CDR3 DNA follows: TGTGCCAGCAGTTCTTACTACGAGCAGTACTTC. Translated: CASSSYYEQYF. The chain carries TRBV27 and TRBJ2-7; D not certain. Germline CDR1 MNHEY, CDR2 SMNVEV (reference sequence). The CDR3 extends over 11 amino acids. The ends were cut back, 4 bases at V and 3 bases at J, with 4 bases in the middle.